The TCR beta chain described here comes from a study of CXCR3-negative and CXCR3-positive naive CD8 T cells. General study points: After cryopreservation, CXCR3 expression dropped partially; most assays used fresh PBMCs. Diversity ran similarly high across both naive subsets but far lower in memory CD8+ cells.

With regard to this clonotype: Its antigen remains unidentified.

Researchers prepared the TRB cDNA libraries using 5' RACE with UMI labels. TCRdb reprocessed the 5' RACE reads; each CDR3 protein has one entry and no DNA is given. Here the sample table reports about 130,000 distinct CDR3 sequences. By phenotype, naive CD8+ T cells were CD45RO-CCR7+CD27+CD95-. CDR1 and CDR2 (germline): DFQATT, SNEGSKA (reference sequence). CDR3 length: 13 residues. Sequencing was performed on naive CXCR3- CD8+ T cells from blood. Documented subset: CD45RO-CCR7+CD27+CD95- naive CD8+ T cells lacking CXCR3 (TNR3-). The chain carries TRBV20-1 and TRBJ2-7. This sequence was found in a human donor in good health. Some clones in this sample may be carry-over from other donors' samples. CDR3 sequence reads: CSARLGVGYEQYF.